The 11 T cell receptor beta chains below were found in one sample sequenced in a study of blood T cell repertoires in COVID-19. Sequencing used immunoSEQ multiplex PCR; TCRdb keeps in-frame clones, though not all of them. Of about 170,000 clones in the sample, 92% were seen once. The sequenced material came from peripheral blood. The source of these receptors is a man aged 25-45 years with COVID-19, enrolled during active disease.

The chain joins TRBV2 to TRBJ2-7; 8 nucleotides align to TRBD1. The CDR3 runs to 13 residues. The germline V gene has CDR1 SNHLY and CDR2 FYNNEI. Losses at the gene ends were 8 bases for V and 6 bases for J; bases not matched to a gene: 9. For the CDR3, the DNA is TGTGCCAGCGGTGGACAGGGCCCCTTCGAGCAGTACTTC. Its protein product is CASGGQGPFEQYF.

V gene TRBV5-4 combines with J gene TRBJ1-2, with D possibly matching TRBD1 (6 bases). The V gene's germline CDR1 is SGHNT and CDR2 YYREEE (reference sequence). V was clipped by 5 bases and J by 9 bases, with 14 bases between them. The CDR3 has 12 amino acids. The CDR3 sequence: CASRPPQGSYTF. The CDR3 DNA is TGTGCCAGCAGACCCCCTCAGGGGAGCTACACCTTC.

This clone is a singleton in its sample. Here the CDR3 reads CAISESMAMNTEAFF. The CDR3, as DNA: TGTGCCATCAGTGAGTCGATGGCCATGAACACTGAAGCTTTCTTT. V is TRBV10-3 and J is TRBJ1-1; no clear D. V was trimmed by 0 bases and J by 0 bases, leaving 8 bases between them. The CDR3 loop spans 15 amino acids. Germline V gene sequence: CDR1 ENHRY, CDR2 SYGVKD.

This clone appeared a few times. The chain carries TRBV4-3 and TRBJ2-1; D uncertain. V lost 1 base to trimming and J lost 0 bases, with 7 bases between them. The germline CDR1 and CDR2 sequences are LGHNA and YSLEER. This CDR3 comprises 15 residues. The CDR3 sequence is CASSQALSSYNEQFF. The CDR3 nucleotides read TGCGCCAGCAGCCAAGCGCTCAGCTCCTACAATGAGCAGTTCTTC.

The chain joins TRBV28 to TRBJ1-4; D possibly corresponds to TRBD1 (6 bases). The length of the CDR3 is 14 residues. In germline, CDR1 is MDHEN, CDR2 SYDVKM. Trimming took 3 bases from V and 7 from J, leaving 12 bases between them. CDR3 sequence: CASSLYREGEKLFF. The CDR3 nucleotides read TGTGCCAGCAGTTTGTACAGGGAGGGTGAAAAACTGTTTTTT.

The V and J genes are TRBV25-1 and TRBJ2-7; D is unresolved. The CDR3 totals 11 residues. Trimming shortened V by 5 bases and J by 4 bases, and 6 bases separated the two germline ends. Germline V gene lookup returns CDR1 MGHDK and CDR2 SYGVNS. Here the CDR3 DNA reads TGTGCCAGCAGTTCCGTTTACGAGCAGTACTTC. Protein product: CASSSVYEQYF.

The chain couples TRBV11-2 to TRBJ1-1, with a tentative D call TRBD1 (5 bases). Germline V gives CDR1 SGHAT, CDR2 FQNNGV. The CDR3 is 14 amino acids. V lost 5 bases and J lost 3, with 13 bases in between. The CDR3 coding sequence is TGTGCCAGCAGCCCCAGGGCGGGGGACACTGAAGCTTTCTTT. Protein sequence: CASSPRAGDTEAFF.

The chain uses TRBV7-3 and TRBJ1-3; TRBD1 matches at 8 bases. Germline assignment: CDR1 SGHTA and CDR2 FQGTGA. The V segment lost 5 bases and the J segment 0 bases; nucleotides outside the gene matches: 3. This CDR3 has 15 residues. CDR3 residues: CASSRQGSSGNTIYF. CDR3 DNA: TGTGCCAGCAGCAGACAGGGGTCCTCTGGAAACACCATATATTTT.

The chain has TRBV25-1 and TRBJ2-7; possibly TRBD2 for D (5 bases). V dropped 9 bases and J dropped 3 bases, with 15 bases sitting between them. Germline V gene data show CDR1 as MGHDK and CDR2 as SYGVNS. CDR3 length equals 13 residues. CDR3: CASRPAGDYEQYF. In DNA form, the CDR3 reads TGTGCCAGTAGACCCGCCGGGGACTACGAGCAGTACTTC.

The chain links TRBV2 to TRBJ1-4; D is uncertain. CDR3 length equals 15 residues. Germline V gene sequence: CDR1 SNHLY, CDR2 FYNNEI. The ends were cut back, 7 bases at V and 0 bases at J, with 12 bases in the middle. CDR3 nucleotide sequence: TGTGCCAGCACGGGAGGGCCCGCAACTAATGAAAAACTGTTTTTT. Protein: CASTGGPATNEKLFF.

The V and J genes are TRBV7-9 and TRBJ1-2; TRBD1 matches at 7 bases. The ends lost 3 bases at V and 8 bases at J; junction bases unmatched: 6. CDR3 length: 13 amino acids. Germline V CDR1 and CDR2: SEHNR, FQNEAQ (reference sequence). The CDR3 here is CASSLPNRGGYTF. The DNA for the CDR3 is TGTGCCAGCAGCTTGCCTAACAGGGGCGGCTACACCTTC.